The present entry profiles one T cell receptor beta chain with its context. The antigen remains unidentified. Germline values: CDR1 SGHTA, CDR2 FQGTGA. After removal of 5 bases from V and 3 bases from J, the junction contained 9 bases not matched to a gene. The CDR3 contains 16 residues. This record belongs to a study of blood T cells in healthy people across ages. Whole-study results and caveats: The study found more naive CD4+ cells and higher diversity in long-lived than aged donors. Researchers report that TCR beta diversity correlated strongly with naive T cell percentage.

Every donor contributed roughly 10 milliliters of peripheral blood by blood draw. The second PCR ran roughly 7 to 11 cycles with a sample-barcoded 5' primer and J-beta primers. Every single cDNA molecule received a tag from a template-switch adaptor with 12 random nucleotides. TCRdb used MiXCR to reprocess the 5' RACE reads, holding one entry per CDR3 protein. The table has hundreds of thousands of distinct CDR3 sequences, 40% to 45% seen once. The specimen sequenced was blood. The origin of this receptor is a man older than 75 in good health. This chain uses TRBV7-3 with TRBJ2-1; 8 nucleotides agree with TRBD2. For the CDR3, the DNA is TGTGCCAGCAGCCCCCGGGGGGGAGGGGGCTACAATGAGCAGTTCTTC. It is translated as CASSPRGGGGYNEQFF.